These T cell receptor beta chains were read from a single sample in a study of cytomegalovirus exposure and HLA in healthy donors. Only in-frame clones appear in the TCRdb table, and some are missing; sequencing was by immunoSEQ multiplex PCR. This table holds about 160,000 clones, 60% to 80% found once. The sequencing input was PBMCs. These receptors came from a woman aged 30 to 39 in good health and CMV-seronegative. CDR3s include the opening cysteine and the closing phenylalanine or tryptophan. The D gene is left open where the match is weak. Clone size is given for some rows only: seen once, a few or many times, or a class if the clone is expanded.

d_call clone_size j_call v_call cdr3_nt cdr3_aa
. . TRBJ1-1 TRBV28 TGTGCCAGCTTCAACGGGAACACTGAAGCTTTCTTT CASFNGNTEAFF
TRBD1 few TRBJ2-6 TRBV5-1 TGCGCCACTACGACAGGGGCTCTCTCTGGGGCCAACGTCCTGACTTTC CATTTGALSGANVLTF
. . TRBJ2-1 TRBV5-5 TGTGCCAGCAGCTTGGGCGTTCCTGAGCAGTTCTTC CASSLGVPEQFF
. . TRBJ1-1 TRBV11-1 TGTGCCAGCAGCTTGGGGCGGGAGGCTTTCTTT CASSLGREAFF
. . TRBJ1-5 TRBV27 TGTGCCAGCAGTATTAGGAGGGGCAATCAGCCCCAGCATTTT CASSIRRGNQPQHF
TRBD2 . TRBJ2-1 TRBV7-2 TGTGCCAGTTTCCTAGGGGGACTAGCGGGGGTACAAGAGCAGTTCTTC CASFLGGLAGVQEQFF
TRBD2 . TRBJ2-7 TRBV7-8 TGTGCCAGCAGCTTGTCCGGGACTAGCGGTTACGAGCAGTACTTC CASSLSGTSGYEQYF
TRBD1 . TRBJ2-7 TRBV6-6 TGTGCCAGCAGTTCCCTGACAGGGCGAAACTCCTACGAGCAGTACTTC CASSSLTGRNSYEQYF
TRBD2 few TRBJ2-7 TRBV2 TGTGCCAGCATAAGTAGCGGGAGGTCCTACGAGCAGTACTTC CASISSGRSYEQYF
. . TRBJ1-5 TRBV14 TGTGCCAGCAGCGGGGGGGGGAATCAGCCCCAGCATTTT CASSGGGNQPQHF
TRBD2 . TRBJ2-1 TRBV6-1 TGTGCCAGCAGGGACGGGAGGGGGCAGTTCTTC CASRDGRGQFF
TRBD1 . TRBJ1-1 TRBV5-1 TGCGCCAGCAGCCCACAGGGGCTGAACACTGAAGCTTTCTTT CASSPQGLNTEAFF
. . TRBJ2-2 TRBV5-4 TGTGCCAGCAGCCTAGGAGGCGCAGGATCCGGGGAGCTGTTTTTT CASSLGGAGSGELFF
TRBD2 . TRBJ2-3 TRBV30 TGTGCCTGGAGTGTAGGGCTAGCGGGGGGGCTCGGGGCAGATACGCAGTATTTT CAWSVGLAGGLGADTQYF
TRBD1 . TRBJ1-5 TRBV19 TGTGCCAGTAGTACGACAGGGTATCAGCCCCAGCATTTT CASSTTGYQPQHF
TRBD2 . TRBJ2-7 TRBV5-1 TGCGCCAGCAGCCCCGTATTAGGGCGGGGGGACCCCTACGAGCAGTACTTC CASSPVLGRGDPYEQYF
. . TRBJ1-2 TRBV6-5 TGTGCCAGCAGGTTCTACCTACAGGGAAACTATGGCTACACCTTC CASRFYLQGNYGYTF
. . TRBJ1-2 TRBV7-2 TGTGCCAGCAGCTTAGACATTAACTATGGCTACACCTTC CASSLDINYGYTF
. few TRBJ2-2 TRBV18 TGTGCCAGCTCACCGGGACATGGTACCGGGGAGCTGTTTTTT CASSPGHGTGELFF
. . TRBJ1-5 TRBV6-1 TGTGCCAGCAGTGTTTCCGTGGGCAGTAGCAATCAGCCCCAGCATTTT CASSVSVGSSNQPQHF
TRBD2 . TRBJ2-5 TRBV6-5 TGTGCCAGCTACCAAGCGGGGGAGGAGACCCAGTACTTC CASYQAGEETQYF
. . TRBJ2-3 TRBV4-1 TGCGCCAGCAGCCCTCTGCACAGGGGAGGAACAGATACGCAGTATTTT CASSPLHRGGTDTQYF
TRBD1 . TRBJ1-2 TRBV5-1 TGCGCCAGCAGCTTGGATGGGCAGGGGGCCTCTAACTATGGCTACACCTTC CASSLDGQGASNYGYTF
. . TRBJ2-2 TRBV7-3 TGTGCCAGCAGCTTAAAAGGGGGACAGAACACCGGGGAGCTGTTTTTT CASSLKGGQNTGELFF
. . TRBJ1-1 TRBV5-1 TGCGCCAGCAGCCCCGGGACAACCAACACTGAAGCTTTCTTT CASSPGTTNTEAFF
TRBD1 . TRBJ1-2 TRBV4-1 TGCGCCAGCAGCCAAGAGATTGGACAGGGTTACGGCTACACCTTC CASSQEIGQGYGYTF
. . TRBJ1-4 TRBV2 TGTGCCAGCAGTGAAATTATGGGGGGAGCTAATGAAAAACTGTTTTTT CASSEIMGGANEKLFF
TRBD1 . TRBJ2-7 TRBV30 TGTGCCTGGAGTTTCGAGACAGGGTTCGACGAGCAGTACTTC CAWSFETGFDEQYF
. . TRBJ2-2 TRBV10-3 TGTGCCATCAGTGAGACAGGGTCCGGGGAGCTGTTTTTT CAISETGSGELFF
. . TRBJ1-5 TRBV19 TGTGCCTCAAGCAGGCAGGCCTTCAATCAGCCCCAGCATTTT CASSRQAFNQPQHF
. . TRBJ2-3 TRBV5-6 TGTGCCAGCAGCTTGGGTAGGGGGACAGATACGCAGTATTTT CASSLGRGTDTQYF
TRBD1 . TRBJ1-1 TRBV28 TGTGCCAGCAGTCCAAACTACGGGCGACAGGGGGGAATACGAACTGAAGCTTTCTTT CASSPNYGRQGGIRTEAFF
. few TRBJ1-1 TRBV18 TGTGCCAGCTCTCCTGACTTGAACACTGAAGCTTTCTTT CASSPDLNTEAFF
TRBD1 few TRBJ1-2 TRBV7-9 TGTGCCAGCAGCAACCCCCAAGGGACAGGGTCATACGGCTACACCTTC CASSNPQGTGSYGYTF
. . TRBJ2-7 TRBV10-3 TGTGCCAGCAGGAACCGGGGGGCCCACCCGGGCGAGCAGTACTTC CASRNRGAHPGEQYF
. . TRBJ1-1 TRBV13 TGTGCCAGCAGCTTGATCCAGTGGAACACTGAAGCTTTCTTT CASSLIQWNTEAFF
. . TRBJ2-6 TRBV7-9 TGTTCCAGCAACGGACGGACACTACCTACCTCTGGGGCCAACGTCCTGACTTTC CSSNGRTLPTSGANVLTF
TRBD1 . TRBJ1-2 TRBV5-4 TGTGCCAGCAGCTTGGGCGGGACAGGGGGCGCAGGCTATGGCTACACCTTC CASSLGGTGGAGYGYTF
. . TRBJ2-2 TRBV11-3 TGTGCCAGCAGCTTAGTGGGCGGGGAGCCGTTTTTT CASSLVGGEPFF
. . TRBJ1-1 TRBV11-1 TGTGCCAGCGGGGGCGGGAGGAACACTGAAGCTTTCTTT CASGGGRNTEAFF
. few TRBJ2-2 TRBV5-1 TGCGCCAGCAGCTTGGCCAGCGCGGGCACCGGGGAGCTGTTTTTT CASSLASAGTGELFF
. . TRBJ1-2 TRBV2 TGTGCCAGCCAAAATCCCAGGACAAATAGAAACTATGGCTACACCTTC CASQNPRTNRNYGYTF
TRBD1 . TRBJ1-2 TRBV2 TGTGCCAGCAGAGCCGGGACAGGGTTCCCTAACTATGGCTACACCTTC CASRAGTGFPNYGYTF
TRBD2 few TRBJ2-1 TRBV14 TGTGCCAGCAGACCGCAGACTAGCGGGGGTCTGCAGTTCTTC CASRPQTSGGLQFF
TRBD2 few TRBJ2-5 TRBV5-6 TGTGCCAGCAGCTTGACTAGCGGGGGGTGGGAGACCCAGTACTTC CASSLTSGGWETQYF
. . TRBJ2-3 TRBV28 TGTGCCAGCAGTTTGAGGAAAGATCCAGCGGGTCCTTCCCATACGCAGTATTTT CASSLRKDPAGPSHTQYF